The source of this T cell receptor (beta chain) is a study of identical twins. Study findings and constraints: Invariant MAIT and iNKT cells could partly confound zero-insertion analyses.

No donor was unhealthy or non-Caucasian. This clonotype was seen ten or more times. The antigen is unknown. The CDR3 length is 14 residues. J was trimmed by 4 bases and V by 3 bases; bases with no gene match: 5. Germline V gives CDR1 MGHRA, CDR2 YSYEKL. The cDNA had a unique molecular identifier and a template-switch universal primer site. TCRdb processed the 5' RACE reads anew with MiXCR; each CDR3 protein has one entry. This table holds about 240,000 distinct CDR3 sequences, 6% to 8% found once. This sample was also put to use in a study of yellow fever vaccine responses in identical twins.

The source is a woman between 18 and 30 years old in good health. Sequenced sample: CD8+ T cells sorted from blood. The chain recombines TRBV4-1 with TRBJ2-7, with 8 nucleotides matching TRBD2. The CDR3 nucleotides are TGCGCCAGCAGCCAGACGACTAGCGCATACGAGCAGTACTTC. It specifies CASSQTTSAYEQYF.